Detailed here is one TCR beta chain. Using immunoSEQ multiplex PCR, the repertoire was profiled, and TCRdb retains in-frame clones only, with some absent. The repertoire holds about 37,000 clones, with 83% as singletons. The source of the sample is a study of OX40 agonist ivuxolimab in advanced cancers. Blood was sampled at baseline, cycle 4 day 1, and cycle 7 day 1. This receptor was taken from an adult with an advanced solid tumor such as melanoma, head and neck, liver or kidney cancer. The sample here was CD4+ or CD8+ T cells sorted from blood, taken in a trial of the OX40 agonist ivuxolimab.

CDR3 sequence reads: CASSPLGTPNTEAFF. The DNA for the CDR3 is TGTGCCAGCAGCCCCCTCGGGACTCCGAACACTGAAGCTTTCTTT. The chain employs TRBV27 and TRBJ1-1; maybe TRBD1 (5 bases). The V end was cut by 6 bases, the J end by 1 base, with 15 bases between. The CDR3 length is 15 residues. The V gene's germline CDR1 is MNHEY and CDR2 SMNVEV (reference sequence).